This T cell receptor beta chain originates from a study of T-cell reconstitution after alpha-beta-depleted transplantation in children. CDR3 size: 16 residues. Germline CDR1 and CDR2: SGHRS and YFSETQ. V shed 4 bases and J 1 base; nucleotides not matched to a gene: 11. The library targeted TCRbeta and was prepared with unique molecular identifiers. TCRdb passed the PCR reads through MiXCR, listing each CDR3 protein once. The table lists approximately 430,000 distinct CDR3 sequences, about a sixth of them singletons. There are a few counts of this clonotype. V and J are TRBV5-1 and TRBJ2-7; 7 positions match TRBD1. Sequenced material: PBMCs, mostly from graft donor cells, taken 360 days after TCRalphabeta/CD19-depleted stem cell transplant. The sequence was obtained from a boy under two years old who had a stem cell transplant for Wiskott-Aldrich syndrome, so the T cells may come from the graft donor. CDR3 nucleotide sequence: TGCGCCAGCAGCGCGCACAGGGGTGGTTGGTCCTACGAGCAGTACTTC. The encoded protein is CASSAHRGGWSYEQYF.